This is a list of T cell receptor beta chains from one sample in a study of T cells after yellow fever vaccination. Via MiXCR, TCRdb re-called the 5' RACE reads, giving one row per CDR3 protein. The repertoire holds 30,000 to 35,000 distinct CDR3 sequences, with about 6.6% as singletons. Source: PBMCs, either bulk or a sorted T-cell subset (CD4+, CD8+, memory, or dextramer-sorted; not recorded which), taken on the day of the first yellow fever vaccination. The receptors shown here come from a man younger than 35 who received the YFV17D yellow fever vaccine. The CDR3 runs from the conserved cysteine through the conserved F or W. D genes are given only for firm matches. Clone size, where shown, is once, few, many, or a class for clones that have expanded.

>many|TRBJ2-7|TRBV6-5|TRBD2
TGTGCCAGCAGTACCGTTAGACTAGCGGGGAACATCTACGAGCAGTACTTC
CASSTVRLAGNIYEQYF
>many|TRBJ2-5|TRBV6-1|-
TGTGCCAGCACTCAAATCACGGGGATCCTAGAGACCCAGTACTTC
CASTQITGILETQYF
>many|TRBJ2-3|TRBV5-1|TRBD1
TGCGCCAGCAGCAAGGACAGGGCAGATACGCAGTATTTT
CASSKDRADTQYF
>many|TRBJ1-6|TRBV12-3/TRBV12-4|TRBD1
TGTGCCAGCAGTCAACAGGGGGGTAATTCACCCCTCCACTTT
CASSQQGGNSPLHF
>many|TRBJ2-1|TRBV20-1|TRBD1
TGCAGTGCTAGAGAGGGACAGCTAGAGCAGTTCTTC
CSAREGQLEQFF
>many|TRBJ1-5|TRBV6-2/TRBV6-3|-
TGTGCCAGCCCCAAGATGCCCCTGGACCTTTATAGCAATCAGCCCCAGCATTTT
CASPKMPLDLYSNQPQHF
>many|TRBJ2-1|TRBV5-1|-
TGCGCCAGCAGGTACACCGAACGGGGCAATGAGCAGTTCTTC
CASRYTERGNEQFF
>many|TRBJ1-3|TRBV5-4|-
TGTGCCAGCAGCGCGGGGGCTGGAAACACCATATATTTT
CASSAGAGNTIYF
>many|TRBJ2-2|TRBV20-1|-
TGCAGTGCTACGCGGTCCAACACCGGGGAGCTGTTTTTT
CSATRSNTGELFF
>-|TRBJ2-1|TRBV20-1|-
TGCAGTGCTAGCCAAGCGAAAGCCTACAATGAGCAGTTCTTC
CSASQAKAYNEQFF
>many|TRBJ2-2|TRBV4-3|TRBD1
TGCGCCAGCAGCCAGTTCGACAGGGACCTCACCGGGGAGCTGTTTTTT
CASSQFDRDLTGELFF
>many|TRBJ1-6|TRBV6-6|-
TGTGCCAGCAGTTTCAAGACAAATTCACCCCTCCACTTT
CASSFKTNSPLHF
>many|TRBJ2-7|TRBV7-2|-
TGTGCCAGCAGCCTACCGTCCCTCAGCTCCTACGAGCAGTACTTC
CASSLPSLSSYEQYF
>many|TRBJ2-5|TRBV5-1|-
TGCGCCAGCAGCTTGGGCTCGCGGGGGCAGGGAGAGACCCAGTACTTC
CASSLGSRGQGETQYF
>many|TRBJ1-1|TRBV20-1|-
TGCAGTGCTAGTATACCAGGGCGAACCCCTATGAACACTGAAGCTTTCTTT
CSASIPGRTPMNTEAFF
>many|TRBJ2-4|TRBV9|-
TGTGCCAGCAGCCGGAGCGGGTATAAAAACATTCAGTACTTC
CASSRSGYKNIQYF
>few|TRBJ2-5|TRBV15|-
TGTGCCACCAGCAGAGTCAGGGATGGAGAGACCCAGTACTTC
CATSRVRDGETQYF
>many|TRBJ2-7|TRBV3-1|-
TGTGCCAGCAGCCAAGATTCTGAACAGGGCGTTTACGAGCAGTACTTC
CASSQDSEQGVYEQYF
>few|TRBJ1-5|TRBV20-1|-
TGCAGTGCTGGGGGGGGTGGGGCAAGGAATCAGCCCCAGCATTTT
CSAGGGGARNQPQHF
>-|TRBJ2-7|TRBV11-2|TRBD1
TGTGCCAGCAGCCCCCGGGACAGGATCTACGAGCAGTACTTC
CASSPRDRIYEQYF
>many|TRBJ1-1|TRBV18|TRBD1
TGTGCCAGCTCTCCGGGACAGGGGAACACTGAAGCTTTCTTT
CASSPGQGNTEAFF
>-|TRBJ1-4|TRBV27|TRBD1
TGTGCCAGCAGCCGACAGGGTGGGGAAAAACTGTTTTTT
CASSRQGGEKLFF
>many|TRBJ2-7|TRBV9|TRBD1
TGTGCCAGCAGCGTAGATTCGGGACAGGGGGTCCACGAGCAGTACTTC
CASSVDSGQGVHEQYF
>many|TRBJ2-7|TRBV24-1|-
TGTGCCACCCATACAGGGCGAGACGAGCAGTACTTC
CATHTGRDEQYF
>medium-sized|TRBJ2-5|TRBV4-2|TRBD2
TGTGCCAGCAGCCAAACCGGGACTAGCGGGGGGGAGACCCAGTACTTC
CASSQTGTSGGETQYF
>many|TRBJ1-2|TRBV12-3/TRBV12-4|TRBD1
TGTGCCAGCACCCCCCGGGCAGGGGGCTATGGCTACACCTTC
CASTPRAGGYGYTF
>many|TRBJ2-3|TRBV7-3|-
TGTGCCAGCAGCCCCCAAGCCTCGGGCACAGATACGCAGTATTTT
CASSPQASGTDTQYF
>many|TRBJ2-1|TRBV11-2|-
TGTGCCAGCAGCCCGGGACGTTACAATGAGCAGTTCTTC
CASSPGRYNEQFF
>few|TRBJ1-1|TRBV18|TRBD1
TGTGCCAGCTCCGGGCAAACAGGGGAAACTGAAGCTTTCTTT
CASSGQTGETEAFF
>medium-sized|TRBJ1-5|TRBV29-1|-
TGCAGCGTGGCGGGCAGGGGCAATCAGCCCCAGCATTTT
CSVAGRGNQPQHF
>many|TRBJ1-2|TRBV20-1|TRBD1
TGCAGTGCTTCCGGGACAGGGAAATTCTACACCTTC
CSASGTGKFYTF
>-|TRBJ1-2|TRBV5-1|-
TGCGCCAGCAGCGAGGACACTAACTATGGCTACACCTTC
CASSEDTNYGYTF
>many|TRBJ2-2|TRBV7-2|TRBD2
TGTGCCAGCAGCCCACAAGCGGGGGGATCCGGGGAGCTGTTTTTT
CASSPQAGGSGELFF
>-|TRBJ2-1|TRBV12-3/TRBV12-4|TRBD2
TGTGCCTGCAGTCCCACGGGACTAGCGGGGGGGTACTACAATGAGCAGTTCTTC
CACSPTGLAGGYYNEQFF
>many|TRBJ1-1|TRBV4-2|-
TGTGCCAGCAGCCAAGCCAAAAACACTGAAGCTTTCTTT
CASSQAKNTEAFF
>many|TRBJ2-5|TRBV5-4|-
TGTGCCAGCAGCCCCGGGGGTATCCAAGAGACCCAGTACTTC
CASSPGGIQETQYF
>many|TRBJ2-2|TRBV4-2|-
TGTGCGAGTTCGGGGGACATCGCGAACACCGGGGAGCTGTTTTTT
CASSGDIANTGELFF